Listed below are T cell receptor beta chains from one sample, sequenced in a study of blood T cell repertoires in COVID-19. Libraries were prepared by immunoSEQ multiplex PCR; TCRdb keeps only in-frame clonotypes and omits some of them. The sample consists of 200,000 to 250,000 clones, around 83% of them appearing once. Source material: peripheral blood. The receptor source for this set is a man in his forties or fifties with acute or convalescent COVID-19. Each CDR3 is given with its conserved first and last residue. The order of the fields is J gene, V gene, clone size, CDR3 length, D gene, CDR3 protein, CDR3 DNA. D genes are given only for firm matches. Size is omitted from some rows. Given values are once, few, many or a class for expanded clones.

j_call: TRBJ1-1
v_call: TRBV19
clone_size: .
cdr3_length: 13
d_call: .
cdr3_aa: CASSIQGRGEAFF
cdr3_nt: TGTGCCAGTAGTATACAGGGGCGAGGAGAAGCTTTCTTT

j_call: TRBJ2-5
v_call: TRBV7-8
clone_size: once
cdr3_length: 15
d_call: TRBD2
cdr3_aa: CASSLMAREQETQYF
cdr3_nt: TGTGCCAGCAGCTTAATGGCGCGGGAGCAAGAGACCCAGTACTTC

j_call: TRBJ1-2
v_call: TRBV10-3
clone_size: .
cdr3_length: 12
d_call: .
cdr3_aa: CAIGPGMEGYTF
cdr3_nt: TGTGCCATCGGGCCAGGGATGGAGGGCTACACCTTC

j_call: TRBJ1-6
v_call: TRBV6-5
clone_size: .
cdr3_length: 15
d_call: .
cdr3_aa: CASRTLQGATSPLHF
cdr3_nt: TGTGCCAGCCGTACTCTACAGGGTGCGACTTCACCCCTCCACTTT

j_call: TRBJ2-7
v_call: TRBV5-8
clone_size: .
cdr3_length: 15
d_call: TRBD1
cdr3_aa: CASSRLQGALYEQYF
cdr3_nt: TGTGCCAGCAGCCGGTTGCAGGGGGCACTCTACGAGCAGTACTTC

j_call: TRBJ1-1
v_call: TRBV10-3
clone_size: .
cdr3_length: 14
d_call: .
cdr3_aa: CAISESTRGTEAFF
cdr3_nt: TGTGCCATCAGTGAGTCAACTAGGGGGACTGAAGCTTTCTTT

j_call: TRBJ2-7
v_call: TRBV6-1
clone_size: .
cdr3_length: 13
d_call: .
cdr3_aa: CASSETGSYEQYF
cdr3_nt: TGTGCCAGCAGTGAAACGGGGTCCTACGAGCAGTACTTC

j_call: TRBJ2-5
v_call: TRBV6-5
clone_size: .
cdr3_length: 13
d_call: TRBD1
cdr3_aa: CASTRQGQETQYF
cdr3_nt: TGTGCCAGCACCCGACAGGGCCAAGAGACCCAGTACTTC

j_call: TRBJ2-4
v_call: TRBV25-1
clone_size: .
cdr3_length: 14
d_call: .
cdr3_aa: CASSETGAKNIQYF
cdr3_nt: TGTGCCAGCAGTGAAACAGGGGCCAAAAACATTCAGTACTTC

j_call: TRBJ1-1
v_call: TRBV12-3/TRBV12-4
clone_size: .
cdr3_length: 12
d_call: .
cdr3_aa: CASQGLDAEAFF
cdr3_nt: TGTGCCAGCCAGGGGTTGGATGCTGAAGCTTTCTTT

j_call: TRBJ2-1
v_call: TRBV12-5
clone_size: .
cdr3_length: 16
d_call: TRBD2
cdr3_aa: CASGLGLAGGHNEQFF
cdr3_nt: TGTGCTAGTGGTTTGGGCCTAGCGGGGGGACACAATGAGCAGTTCTTC

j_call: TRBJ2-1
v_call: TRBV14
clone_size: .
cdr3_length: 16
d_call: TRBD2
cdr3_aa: CASSRRAGDFGNEQFF
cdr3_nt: TGTGCCAGCAGCCGACGGGCGGGGGACTTCGGGAATGAGCAGTTCTTC

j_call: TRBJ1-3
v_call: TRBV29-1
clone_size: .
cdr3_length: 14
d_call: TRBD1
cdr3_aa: CSVAGTGDQNTIYF
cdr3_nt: TGCAGCGTGGCCGGGACAGGGGATCAAAACACCATATATTTT

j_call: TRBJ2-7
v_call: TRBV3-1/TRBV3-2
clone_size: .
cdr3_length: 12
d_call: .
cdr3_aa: CASSQVSYEQYF
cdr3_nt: TGTGCCAGCAGCCAAGTGAGCTACGAGCAGTACTTC

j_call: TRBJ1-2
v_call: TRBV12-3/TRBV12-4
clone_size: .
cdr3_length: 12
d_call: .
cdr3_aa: CASSMRDNGYTF
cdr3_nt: TGTGCCAGCAGTATGAGGGACAATGGCTACACCTTC

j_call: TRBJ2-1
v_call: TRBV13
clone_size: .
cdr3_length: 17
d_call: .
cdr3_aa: CASSLGRVGASDNEQFF
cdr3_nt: TGTGCCAGCAGCTTAGGGCGAGTTGGCGCTAGCGACAATGAGCAGTTCTTC

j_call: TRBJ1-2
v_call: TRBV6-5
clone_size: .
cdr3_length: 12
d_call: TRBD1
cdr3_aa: CASSLTGVGYTF
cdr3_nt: TGTGCCAGCAGCCTGACAGGGGTTGGCTACACCTTC

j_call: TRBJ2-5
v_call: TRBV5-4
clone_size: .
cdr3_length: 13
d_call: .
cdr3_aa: CASSWVGRETQYF
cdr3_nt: TGTGCCAGCAGCTGGGTGGGCCGGGAGACCCAGTACTTC

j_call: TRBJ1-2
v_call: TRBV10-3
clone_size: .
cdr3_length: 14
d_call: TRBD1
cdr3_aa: CAIRGTEANYGYTF
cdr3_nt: TGTGCCATCCGGGGGACAGAAGCTAACTATGGCTACACCTTC

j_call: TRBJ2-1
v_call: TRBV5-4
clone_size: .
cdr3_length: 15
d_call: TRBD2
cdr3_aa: CASSSSGGGFNEQFF
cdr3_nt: TGTGCCAGCAGCTCGAGCGGGGGGGGTTTCAATGAGCAGTTCTTC

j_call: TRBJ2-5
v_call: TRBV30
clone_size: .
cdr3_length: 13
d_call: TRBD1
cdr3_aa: CAWKGQGQETQYF
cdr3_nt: TGTGCCTGGAAAGGACAGGGACAAGAGACCCAGTACTTC

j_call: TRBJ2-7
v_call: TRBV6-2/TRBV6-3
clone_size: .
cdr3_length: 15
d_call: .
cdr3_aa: CASTPRGTVPYEQYF
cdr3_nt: TGTGCCAGCACCCCCCGGGGTACGGTCCCCTACGAGCAGTACTTC

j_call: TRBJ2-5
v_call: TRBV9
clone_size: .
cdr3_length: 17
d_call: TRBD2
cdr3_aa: CASSVTPLAGGQETQYF
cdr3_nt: TGTGCCAGCAGCGTAACTCCACTAGCGGGGGGGCAAGAGACCCAGTACTTC

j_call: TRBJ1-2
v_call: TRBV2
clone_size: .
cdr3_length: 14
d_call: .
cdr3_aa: CASRDRGGDYGYTF
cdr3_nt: TGTGCCAGCAGGGACCGGGGGGGGGACTATGGCTACACCTTC

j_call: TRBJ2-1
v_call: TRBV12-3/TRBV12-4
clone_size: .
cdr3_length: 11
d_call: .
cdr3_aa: CASSLTIEQFF
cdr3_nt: TGTGCCAGCAGTTTGACAATAGAGCAGTTCTTC

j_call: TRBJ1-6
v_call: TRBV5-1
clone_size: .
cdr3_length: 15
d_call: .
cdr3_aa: CASSQGSLSNSPLHF
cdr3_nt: TGCGCCAGCAGCCAGGGGTCTCTATCTAATTCACCCCTCCACTTT

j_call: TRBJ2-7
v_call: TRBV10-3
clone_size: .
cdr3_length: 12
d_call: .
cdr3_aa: CAISKGGDEQYF
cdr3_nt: TGTGCCATTAGCAAAGGGGGGGACGAGCAGTACTTC

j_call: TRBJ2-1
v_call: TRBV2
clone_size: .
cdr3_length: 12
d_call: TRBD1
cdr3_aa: CASRNDRDEQFF
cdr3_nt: TGTGCCAGCAGGAATGACAGGGATGAGCAGTTCTTC

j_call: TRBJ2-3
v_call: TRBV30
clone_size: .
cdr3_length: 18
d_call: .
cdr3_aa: CAWSVPRSLVTVADTQYF
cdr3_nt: TGTGCCTGGAGTGTCCCCCGTTCCCTAGTCACGGTTGCAGATACGCAGTATTTT

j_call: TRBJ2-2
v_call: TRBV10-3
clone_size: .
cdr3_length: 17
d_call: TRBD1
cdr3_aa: CAISPSSKGQGNGELFF
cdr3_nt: TGTGCCATCAGTCCCTCGAGCAAGGGACAGGGTAACGGGGAGCTGTTTTTT

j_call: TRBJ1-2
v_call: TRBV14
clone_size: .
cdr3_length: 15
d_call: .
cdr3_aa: CASSQDSLAPYGYTF
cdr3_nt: TGTGCCAGCAGCCAAGATTCTCTGGCTCCATATGGCTACACCTTC

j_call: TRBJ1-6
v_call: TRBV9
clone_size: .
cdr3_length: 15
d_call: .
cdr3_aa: CASSVESQGASPLHF
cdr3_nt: TGTGCCAGCAGCGTAGAGTCGCAAGGGGCCTCACCCCTCCACTTT

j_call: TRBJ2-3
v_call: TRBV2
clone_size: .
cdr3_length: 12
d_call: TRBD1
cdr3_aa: CASRGQADTQYF
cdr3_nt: TGTGCCAGCAGGGGACAGGCAGATACGCAGTATTTT

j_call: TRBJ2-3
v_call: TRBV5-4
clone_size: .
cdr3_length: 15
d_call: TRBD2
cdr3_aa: CASSFKRGDTDTQYF
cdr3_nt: TGTGCCAGCAGCTTCAAGCGGGGGGACACAGATACGCAGTATTTT

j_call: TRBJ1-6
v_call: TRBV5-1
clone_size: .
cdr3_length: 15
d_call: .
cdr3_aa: CASSKSGSKDSPLHF
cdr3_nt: TGCGCCAGCAGCAAGTCCGGGTCTAAAGATTCACCCCTCCACTTT

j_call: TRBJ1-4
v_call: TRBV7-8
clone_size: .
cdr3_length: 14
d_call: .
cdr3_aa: CASSSRVGAEKLFF
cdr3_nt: TGTGCCAGCAGCTCCAGGGTGGGGGCTGAAAAACTGTTTTTT

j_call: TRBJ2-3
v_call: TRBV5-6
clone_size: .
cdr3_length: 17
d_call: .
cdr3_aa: CASSLDFLEGSTDTQYF
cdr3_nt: TGTGCCAGCAGCTTGGATTTCTTGGAGGGGAGCACAGATACGCAGTATTTT

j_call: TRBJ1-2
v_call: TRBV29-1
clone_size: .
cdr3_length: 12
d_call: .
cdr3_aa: CSVEYGSYGYTF
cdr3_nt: TGCAGCGTTGAGTACGGGAGCTATGGCTACACCTTC

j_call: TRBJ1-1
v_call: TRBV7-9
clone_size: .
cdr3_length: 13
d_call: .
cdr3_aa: CASSLGAGDESFF
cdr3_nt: TGTGCCAGCAGCTTAGGGGCAGGGGATGAATCTTTCTTT

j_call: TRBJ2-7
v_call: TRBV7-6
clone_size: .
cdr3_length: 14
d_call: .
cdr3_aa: CASSETLASYEQYF
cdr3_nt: TGTGCCAGCAGCGAGACATTGGCCTCCTACGAGCAGTACTTC

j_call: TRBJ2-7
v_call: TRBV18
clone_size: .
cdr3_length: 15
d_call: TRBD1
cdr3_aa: CASSSTGTGAYEQYF
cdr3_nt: TGTGCCAGCTCATCAACCGGGACAGGGGCCTACGAGCAGTACTTC

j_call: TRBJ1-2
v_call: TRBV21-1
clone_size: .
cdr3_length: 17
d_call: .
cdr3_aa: CASSKGDRVDFRYGYTF
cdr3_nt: TGTGCCAGCAGCAAAGGGGACAGGGTGGATTTTAGGTATGGCTACACCTTC

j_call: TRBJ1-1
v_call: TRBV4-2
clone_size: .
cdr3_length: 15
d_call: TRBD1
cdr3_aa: CASSHWDREDTEAFF
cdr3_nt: TGTGCCAGCAGCCACTGGGACAGGGAAGACACTGAAGCTTTCTTT

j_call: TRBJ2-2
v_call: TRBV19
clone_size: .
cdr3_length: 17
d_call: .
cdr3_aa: CASSIDLPTSNTGELFF
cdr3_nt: TGTGCCAGTAGTATAGATCTACCAACTAGCAACACCGGGGAGCTGTTTTTT

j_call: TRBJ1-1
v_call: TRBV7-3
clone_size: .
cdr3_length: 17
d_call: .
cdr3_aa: CASSSLSGGKGHTEAFF
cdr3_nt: TGTGCCAGCAGCAGCTTAAGTGGGGGGAAGGGGCACACTGAAGCTTTCTTT

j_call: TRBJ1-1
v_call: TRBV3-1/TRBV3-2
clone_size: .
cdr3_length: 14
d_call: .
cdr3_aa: CASSQWAGNTEAFF
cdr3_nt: TGTGCCAGCAGCCAGTGGGCGGGGAACACTGAAGCTTTCTTT

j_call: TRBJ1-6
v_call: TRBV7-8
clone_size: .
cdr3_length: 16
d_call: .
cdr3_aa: CASSSRTTVGDSPLHF
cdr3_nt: TGTGCCAGCAGCTCCCGTACGACAGTCGGAGATTCACCCCTCCACTTT